Detailed here is one TCR beta chain. This clone was seen a few times. The specificity of this receptor is unknown. No clone much larger than this one lies a single base away; base qualities are absent. Library generation was performed with the immunoSEQ multiplex PCR assay. A mixture of 60 forward primers for TCR Vbeta segments and 13 reverse primers for TCR Jbeta segments was used in the multiplex PCR. The CDR3 region of rearranged TCR beta genes was amplified from genomic DNA by a multiplex PCR assay. On the Illumina HiSeq System, the amplified TCR beta libraries were sequenced as 87-base-pair reads. Processing in the source paper ran as follows. In a later analysis, tens of millions of unique TCR beta chains were counted across the approximately 670 repertoires, and roughly 11 million of these chains were shared by at least two donors. To remove PCR and sequencing errors, raw reads were error-corrected and collapsed into unique sequences using a nearest-neighbor algorithm that merged closely related sequences. CDR3 sequences were aligned to IMGT reference sequences to assign V, D and J gene segments. Each retained sequence needed at least a six-nucleotide match to both a V gene segment and a J gene segment. A rearrangement was called productive if the CDR3 had no stop codons and remained in frame with V and J, and every other rearrangement was called non-productive. Following IMGT convention, CDR3 was defined as the stretch from the second conserved V-encoded cysteine up to the conserved J-encoded phenylalanine. The earlier analysis of about 500 of the donors excluded sequences that lacked an unambiguous match to a single V gene segment. In an earlier analysis of some 590 of the donors, a V segment was called functional when productive rearrangements were above 56.7%, and segregating when the standard deviation between donors exceeded 5%. A statistical classification framework was built for diagnosing cytomegalovirus status from the catalog of TCR beta chain sequences. In a later analysis, V and J genes were assigned by comparing TCR nucleotide sequences against IMGT/GENE-DB human TR gene sequences. In a later analysis, CDR3 sequences and most-parsimonious VDJ recombination scenarios were assigned using the TCRdist pipeline. In a later analysis, every TCR beta chain was defined by the combination of its CDR3 amino acid sequence and its V-gene family, and reads without a unique V-gene family were dropped. To address suspected cross-contamination and a sequencing artifact, a later analysis removed a few hundred highly shared, low-generation-probability nucleotide sequences. A later analysis calculated a clonal expansion index for each public chain from normalized within-repertoire ranks of inferred template counts. In a later analysis, generation probabilities were computed with a VDJ recombination model fitted to out-of-frame rearrangements, and the resulting probabilities were checked against IGoR. Hypergeometric tests were used in a later analysis to score TCR-TCR, TCR-HLA and TCR-CMV co-occurrence, with a repertoire-size bias correction applied to the TCR pairs. A later analysis estimated false discovery rates by permuting HLA or CMV assignments 20 times. In a later analysis, co-occurring TCRs were grouped with DBSCAN, and TCRdist sequence similarity was added when clustering was performed within HLA-allele-positive subsets. Repertoires with fewer than 30,000 or more than 120,000 public chains were left out of co-occurrence clustering, as were about five repertoires with anomalous nucleotide sharing. Imported from immuneACCESS, the table was reduced by TCRdb to in-frame sequences with V and J called. These copies leave out some clones; in studies compared against another copy, an unresolved V gene accounts for under half, and the cause of the remainder is not known. Clonal size and the V and J genes are those of that table, whereas D and trimming came from the DNA. The sample table lists roughly 100,000 clones, about 80% of them with a count of one. The ten top clones hold 5.8% of the sample.

The sample is drawn from a study of cytomegalovirus exposure and HLA in healthy donors (dated by TCRdb to about 2017). Background on the whole study: According to an earlier analysis of a few hundred of the donors, about 179 million T cells yielded roughly 110 million unique TCR beta sequences and 276 Gb of sequence data. The number of typed donors differed by locus: 629-630 for A, B, C, DRB1 and DQB1; 500 to 550 for DQA1; approximately 600 for DPA1; and roughly 470 for DPB1. An early release that covered 500 to 800 HLA-typed donors contained approximately 320 gigabases of sequencing data and around 85 million unique TCR sequences. Every discovery cohort repertoire had been produced on one sequencing platform. The aim of the study was to test whether cataloging public T cell receptors could identify signatures of past pathogen exposure. A handful of DR-DQ haplotypes were handled as single units for association and clustering because linkage in the cohort was strong. HLA typing included class I and class II loci at four-digit resolution. The study combined high-throughput TCR immunosequencing, statistical association of individual TCRs with disease status, and machine learning to predict cytomegalovirus infection status. Among the roughly 380 genotyped donors, about 83% belonged to the genetic ancestry cluster associated with self-reported Caucasian donors. An earlier analysis of 450 to 750 of the donors used high-throughput TCR beta sequencing to judge whether each TCR beta V gene segment behaved as functional or pseudogenic. To study patterns of TCR occurrence, a later analysis re-analyzed previously published TCR beta repertoires from hundreds of donors and added high-resolution HLA genotyping. Along with the approximately 700-subject first cohort, a separate validation cohort of over a hundred different subjects was used. A later genetic analysis used genome-wide SNP genotypes for about 60% of the roughly 700 donors, treating that subset as a discovery cohort. Donor age, sex, ethnicity and CMV serostatus were collected together with the repertoire data. Among some 400 genotyped donors of the cohort, an average of around 220,000 unique TCR beta nucleotide sequences was sequenced per donor, of which about 18% were non-productive. The study profiled the T cell repertoires of some 610 subjects by immunosequencing and related them to cytomegalovirus serostatus. The later analysis used no new phenotypic data to find candidate immune exposures, relying instead on TCR beta sequences and their occurrence across donors.

The junction carries 10 bases between V and J, which are trimmed by 10 bases and 3 bases respectively. The germline V gene yields MNHNS for CDR1 and SASEGT for CDR2. The CDR3, cysteine through phenylalanine, is 11 amino acids long. The entry retains the CDR3 DNA only, 33 bases that are in frame from base 1. The study at large found these results: Only TCR beta chains were sequenced in this cohort, and the absence of alpha or paired-chain data limited detectable features. The study gave a list of 150 to 200 TCR beta chains associated with cytomegalovirus. In a later analysis, TCR association rates were found to vary across HLA loci, with the most associated TCRs seen for DRB1 alleles and the fewest for HLA-C alleles. The classifier was reported to diagnose cytomegalovirus status with high specificity and sensitivity in both the original and validation cohorts. Specific HLA alleles were associated with over 15,000 TCR beta sequences at a false discovery rate of 0.05 in a later analysis. In a later analysis, most CMV-associated TCR beta chains were found to appear HLA-restricted, with HLA associations seemingly driven largely by CMV exposure. An earlier analysis of 587 of the donors showed that most TCR beta V segments appeared in productive rearrangements either about 87% or about 30% of the time, which broadly matched IMGT annotations. A later analysis found that HLA-associated TCR beta chains were more clonally expanded and had lower generation probabilities than equally common non-associated chains. Because the 87-base-pair reads could not distinguish some IMGT-functional V segments, including TRBV6-2 and TRBV6-3, those segments were excluded. Because HLA typing was missing for some donors at each locus, association tests included only the typed subset. It was suggested by the authors that the approach could potentially be generalized to other disease states and immunological phenotypes. In a later genetic analysis, fewer N-insertions in productive TCRs were reported among donors in an Asian-associated ancestry cluster than the roughly 670-donor mean. Because counts were too low, 15 to 20 rarely observed V segments, including chromosome 9 orphons, were excluded from the earlier analysis of roughly 580 of the donors. In a later analysis, several top co-occurrence clusters were reported to appear linked to parvovirus B19, influenza, CMV and Epstein-Barr virus. A further reported finding was that TCR beta sequences accurately predicted the HLA-A and HLA-B alleles for most subjects in the first cohort. Roughly uniform sequencing depth across donors was assumed in presence/absence analyses, although this assumption may not hold. Immune exposure information for the cohort was limited to CMV serostatus. Assigning TCR associations to individual alleles was difficult when HLA alleles, especially DR and DQ, strongly co-occurred. Across donors, most TCR sequences were observed very rarely, whereas some public TCRs were present in many individuals. The sequencing pipeline was judged likely to have produced a cluster of highly shared sequence variants as a technical artifact. In a later genetic analysis, a missense DCLRE1C variant was associated with V-gene and J-gene trimming of TCR beta chains, and the association was replicated in an independent cohort. Correlated functional status among segregating V segments might reflect linkage disequilibrium, but an unknown experimental factor could not be ruled out. In vitro tests confirmed that a few of the cytomegalovirus-associated TCR beta chains recognize cytomegalovirus antigens.

The cohort was made up of about 610 healthy bone marrow donors. At the time of sampling, all cohort members were nominally healthy, though unrecorded immune exposures were likely present. The donor was CMV seropositive and belonged to the group of more than 250 seropositive cohort members. A peripheral blood sample was provided by each donor, and peripheral blood mononuclear cells were used for TCR beta sequencing. The Qiagen DNeasy Blood Extraction Kit was used to extract genomic DNA from the blood cell samples. Sequencing input: PBMCs. The origin of this receptor is a man in his fifties or sixties in good health and CMV-seropositive. The rearrangement joined TRBV6-1 to TRBJ2-7, with a weak D call of TRBD2 (5 bases match). The DNA reads as follows: TGTGCCACAATCCGGGGCTACGAGCAGTACTTC. This yields the protein CATIRGYEQYF.